This TCR beta chain was recorded in a study of T cell responses to AZD1222 COVID-19 vaccine. Study-level points and caveats: Recipients of AZD1222 seropositive at baseline numbered only 6 or 7.

The repertoire was sequenced with immunoSEQ multiplex PCR; TCRdb's copy has only in-frame clones and lacks some. The sample includes approximately 160,000 clones, 88% of them seen just once. The CDR3 is 16 amino acids. Trimming left V 3 bases short and J 0 bases short, with 12 bases between. The germline gives CDR1 SGHNT, CDR2 YENEEA. In regard to this clone: The antigen remains unidentified.

The sample in question was peripheral blood, obtained on day 0 of MenACWY control vaccination. The rearrangement links TRBV11-3 to TRBJ1-3, with D possibly TRBD1 on 6 matching bases. This TCR was recovered from an adult in good health. CDR3 amino acids: CASSFAGVNSGNTIYF. Here the CDR3 DNA reads TGTGCCAGCAGCTTTGCAGGGGTGAACTCTGGAAACACCATATATTTT.